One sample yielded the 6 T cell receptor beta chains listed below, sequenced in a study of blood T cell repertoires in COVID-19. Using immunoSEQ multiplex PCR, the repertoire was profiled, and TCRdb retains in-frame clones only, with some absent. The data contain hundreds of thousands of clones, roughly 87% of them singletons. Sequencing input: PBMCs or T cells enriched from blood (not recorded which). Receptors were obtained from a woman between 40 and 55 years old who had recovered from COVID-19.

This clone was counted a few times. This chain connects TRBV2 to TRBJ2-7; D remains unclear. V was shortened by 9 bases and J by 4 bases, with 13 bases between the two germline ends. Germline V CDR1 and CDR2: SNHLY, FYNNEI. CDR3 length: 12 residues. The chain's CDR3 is CASFGSRYEQYF. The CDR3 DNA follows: TGTGCCAGTTTTGGATCGCGGTACGAGCAGTACTTC.

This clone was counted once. CDR3: CSVAPNPGDEQFF. The CDR3 nucleotides read TGCAGCGTTGCCCCCAACCCAGGCGATGAGCAGTTCTTC. V usage is TRBV29-1 and J usage is TRBJ2-1; no reliable D call. The CDR3 is made up of 13 amino acids. CDR1 SQVTM and CDR2 ANQGSEA come from the germline V gene. V gave up 4 bases and J gave up 8 bases, with 15 bases separating them.

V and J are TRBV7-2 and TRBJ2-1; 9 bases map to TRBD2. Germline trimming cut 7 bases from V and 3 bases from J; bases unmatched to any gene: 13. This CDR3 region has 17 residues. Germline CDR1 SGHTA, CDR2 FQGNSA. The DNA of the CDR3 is TGTGCCAGCACCCCATACCCACTGACTAGCGGCTACAATGAGCAGTTCTTC. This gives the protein CASTPYPLTSGYNEQFF. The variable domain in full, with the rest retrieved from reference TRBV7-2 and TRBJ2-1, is GAGVSQSPSNKVTEKGKDVELRCDPISGHTALYWYRQSLGQGLEFLIYFQGNSAPDKSGLPSDRFSAERTGGSVSTLTIQRTQQEDSAVYLCASTPYPLTSGYNEQFFGPGTRLTVL.

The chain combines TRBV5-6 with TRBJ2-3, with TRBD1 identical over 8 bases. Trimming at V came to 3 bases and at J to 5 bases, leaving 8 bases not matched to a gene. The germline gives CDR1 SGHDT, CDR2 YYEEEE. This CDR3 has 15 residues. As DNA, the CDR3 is TGTGCCAGCAGCTCCCTAGGACAGGGAAGAGATACGCAGTATTTT. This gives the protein CASSSLGQGRDTQYF.

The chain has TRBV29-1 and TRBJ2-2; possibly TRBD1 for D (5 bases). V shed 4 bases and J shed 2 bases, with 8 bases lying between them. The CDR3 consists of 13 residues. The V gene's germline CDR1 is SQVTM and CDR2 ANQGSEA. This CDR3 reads CSVVRDNTGELFF. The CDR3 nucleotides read TGCAGCGTTGTCAGGGATAACACCGGGGAGCTGTTTTTT.

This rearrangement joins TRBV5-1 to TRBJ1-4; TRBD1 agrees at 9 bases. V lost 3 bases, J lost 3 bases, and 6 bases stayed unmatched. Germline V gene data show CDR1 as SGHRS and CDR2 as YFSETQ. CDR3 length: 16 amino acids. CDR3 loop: CASSSGTGRPNEKLFF. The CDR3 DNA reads TGCGCCAGCAGCTCTGGGACAGGGCGGCCTAATGAAAAACTGTTTTTT.